One and the same sample provided the 23 T cell receptor beta chains below, sequenced in a study of cytomegalovirus exposure and HLA in healthy donors. 13 Jbeta primers and 60 Vbeta primers were used for the PCR. Sequencing was performed with immunoSEQ multiplex PCR; in TCRdb, only in-frame clones are kept and a portion is missing. The repertoire holds under 140,000 clones, with over 65% as singletons. Sample: PBMCs. Receptors originate from a man under 40 in good health and CMV-seropositive.

The CDR3 protein is CASSLGLSSGETQYF. As DNA, the CDR3 is TGTGCCAGCAGCTTAGGGTTGTCTAGCGGGGAGACCCAGTACTTC. This chain uses TRBV11-2 with TRBJ2-5, with 8 positions matching TRBD2. Germline V gene sequence: CDR1 SGHAT, CDR2 FQNNGV. After removal of 1 base from V and 5 bases from J, the junction contained 6 bases not matched to a gene. This CDR3 region has 15 residues.

This chain links TRBV4-2 with TRBJ2-1, with a tentative D call TRBD1 (7 bases). Trimming cost V 0 bases and J 7 bases, with 13 bases left between them. The CDR3 covers 15 residues. Per germline, CDR1 LGHNA and CDR2 YNFKEQ. CDR3 nucleotides: TGTGCCAGCAGCCAAGATACGGCAGGGGGGAATGAGCAGTTCTTC. It specifies CASSQDTAGGNEQFF.

This chain uses TRBV10-3 with TRBJ2-5; possible D gene TRBD2, 7 bases. The CDR3 spans 14 residues. Germline V gives CDR1 ENHRY, CDR2 SYGVKD. V gave up 5 bases and J gave up 4 bases, with 14 bases separating them. As DNA, the CDR3 is TGTGCCATCAGTCAAAGGGGGGGGAGAGAGACCCAGTACTTC. It yields the protein CAISQRGGRETQYF.

This clone was observed a few times. The chain employs TRBV29-1 and TRBJ2-7, with 12 bases aligning to TRBD1. Trimming at V came to 2 bases and at J to 1 base, leaving 6 bases not matched to a gene. Germline V lookup: CDR1 SQVTM, CDR2 ANQGSEA. This CDR3 comprises 16 residues. CDR3 nucleotides: TGCAGCGTTGAAATCCCGGGACAGGGGGCGTCCTACGAGCAGTACTTC. Translated, it gives CSVEIPGQGASYEQYF.

This clone has only a few counts. The chain combines TRBV10-3 with TRBJ1-3; 10 bases map to TRBD1. Germline CDR1 and CDR2: ENHRY and SYGVKD. The CDR3 length is 14 residues. J lost 5 bases, V lost 10 bases, and 8 bases had no gene match. CDR3 coding DNA: TGTGCCAGCGGGGACAGGGGCAGAAGAAACACCATATATTTT. Residues: CASGDRGRRNTIYF.

V is TRBV28 and J is TRBJ1-1; TRBD1 matches 10 bases. Germline CDR1 MDHEN, CDR2 SYDVKM. The junction had 2 bases not matched to a gene; V was cut back by 4 bases and J by 3 bases. The CDR3 spans 14 residues. The CDR3 here is CASSSGTGDTEAFF. The CDR3, as DNA: TGTGCCAGCAGTTCCGGGACAGGGGACACTGAAGCTTTCTTT.

V gene TRBV5-1 combines with J gene TRBJ2-1; weak D call: TRBD1 (6 bases). Per germline, CDR1 SGHRS and CDR2 YFSETQ. The CDR3 loop spans 15 amino acids. Trimming removed 0 bases at V and 9 bases at J, with 16 bases between. As DNA, the CDR3 is TGCGCCAGCAGCTTGGGGCCAGGGGAAGGCGGTGAGCAGTTCTTC. It codes for CASSLGPGEGGEQFF.

This clone was found a few times. The chain links TRBV9 to TRBJ2-6, with TRBD1 matching over 8 bases. Per germline, CDR1 SGDLS and CDR2 YYNGEE. V lost 0 bases, J lost 4 bases, and 12 bases stayed unmatched. CDR3 length: 19 residues. CDR3 in DNA: TGTGCCAGCAGCGTAGGAGGGAAGCAGGGGGCGAAAGGGGCCAACGTCCTGACTTTC. This translates into CASSVGGKQGAKGANVLTF.

The chain has TRBV6-1 and TRBJ1-2; the D gene is possibly TRBD1 (5 bases). Trimming took off 7 bases at V and 4 bases at J, with 16 bases between the two ends. CDR3 length: 14 amino acids. Per germline, CDR1 MNHNS and CDR2 SASEGT. CDR3 nucleotide sequence: TGTGCCAGCACTCCCAACGCGGGGCTCTATGGCTACACCTTC. Residues: CASTPNAGLYGYTF.

The chain recombines TRBV19 with TRBJ2-5; maybe TRBD2 (6 bases). Germline CDR1 is LNHDA and CDR2 is SQIVND (reference sequence). Trimming left V 3 bases short and J 4 bases short, with 12 bases between. This CDR3 has 14 amino acids. The CDR3 loop is CASSMEGLGETQYF. CDR3 nucleotides: TGTGCCAGTAGTATGGAGGGGCTGGGAGAGACCCAGTACTTC.

V is TRBV7-2 and J is TRBJ2-7; TRBD1 might be the D (5 bases). V lost 6 bases and J lost 1, with 16 bases in between. Germline CDR1 SGHTA, CDR2 FQGNSA. This CDR3 region has 15 residues. The CDR3 spells CASRWAVGPSYEQYF. The CDR3 DNA reads as TGTGCCAGCAGGTGGGCGGTGGGGCCATCCTACGAGCAGTACTTC.

This rearrangement joins TRBV4-3 to TRBJ2-1; 11 nucleotides agree with TRBD2. The CDR3 is made up of 15 amino acids. In germline, CDR1 is LGHNA, CDR2 YSLEER. Trimming at V came to 5 bases and at J to 7 bases, leaving 7 bases not matched to a gene. As DNA, the CDR3 is TGCGCCAGCAGCACTATAGCGGGGGGGCCGAATGAGCAGTTCTTC. This translates into CASSTIAGGPNEQFF.

A few counts support this clone. The chain has TRBV7-9 and TRBJ1-2, with 12 positions matching TRBD1. This CDR3 region has 16 residues. Germline V CDR1 and CDR2: SEHNR, FQNEAQ (reference sequence). With V trimmed by 5 bases and J by 5 bases, 9 bases remained unmatched. The CDR3: CASSGTGGVSSYGYTF. In DNA, the CDR3 is TGTGCCAGCAGCGGGACAGGGGGCGTCTCAAGTTATGGCTACACCTTC.

To note about this clone: At the DNA level, this CDR3 is encoded by other sequences in the same sample as well. This chain joins TRBV27 and TRBJ2-7, with D possibly TRBD1 on 5 matching bases. Trimming left V 5 bases short and J 7 bases short, with 18 bases between. The CDR3 covers 14 residues. The germline gives CDR1 MNHEY, CDR2 SMNVEV (reference sequence). The CDR3 DNA reads TGTGCCAGCAGTCTTCAGGGTAACCCTAGGGAGCAGTACTTC. This gives the protein CASSLQGNPREQYF.

The chain carries TRBV5-6 and TRBJ1-2; the match to TRBD1 covers 7 bases. Per germline, CDR1 SGHDT and CDR2 YYEEEE. The length of the CDR3 is 16 residues. The V gene end was trimmed by 4 bases and the J gene end by 6 bases; junction bases not matched to a gene: 15. The CDR3 DNA reads TGTGCCAGCAGCGAACTCCGGGACAGCGTAACCCATGGCTACACCTTC. Protein sequence: CASSELRDSVTHGYTF.

The rearrangement joins TRBV6-5 to TRBJ1-1; 8 bases are shared with TRBD1. Germline CDR1 and CDR2: MNHEY and SVGAGI. Unmatched junction bases numbered 7, after V lost 4 bases and J lost 0 bases. The CDR3 consists of 16 residues. The CDR3 spells CASSFRDRIMNTEAFF. The CDR3 DNA follows: TGTGCCAGCAGTTTCCGGGACAGGATTATGAACACTGAAGCTTTCTTT.

The rearrangement links TRBV5-1 to TRBJ2-7; D is perhaps TRBD2 (8 bases). Per the germline V gene, CDR1 is SGHRS and CDR2 is YFSETQ. The ends were cut back, 5 bases at V and 1 base at J, with 16 bases in the middle. The CDR3 totals 15 residues. The CDR3 region has the DNA TGCGCCAGCAGTCGGGGGGGGACAGATTCCTACGAGCAGTACTTC. It codes for CASSRGGTDSYEQYF. Filled out from reference TRBV5-1 and TRBJ2-7, the complete variable domain reads KAGVTQTPRYLIKTRGQQVTLSCSPISGHRSVSWYQQTPGQGLQFLFEYFSETQRNKGNFPGRFSGRQFSNSRSEMNVSTLELGDSALYLCASSRGGTDSYEQYFGPGTRLTVT.

The gene calls are TRBV10-2 and TRBJ1-2; TRBD1 matches at 9 bases. Germline trimming cut 7 bases from V and 5 bases from J; bases unmatched to any gene: 8. Per germline, CDR1 WSHSY and CDR2 SAAADI. This CDR3 has 14 amino acids. The CDR3 coding sequence is TGCGCCAGCAACCCGACAGGGGGGGTTTATGGCTACACCTTC. This translates into CASNPTGGVYGYTF.

The chain has TRBV10-1 and TRBJ2-2; possibly TRBD2 for D (6 bases). Trimming removed 6 bases from V and 6 bases from J, with 11 bases in between. CDR1 and CDR2 from the germline V gene are WNHNN and SYGVQD (reference sequence). The CDR3 covers 13 residues. The CDR3 is CASRAGGAGELFF. The CDR3 DNA is TGCGCCAGCAGGGCCGGGGGTGCCGGGGAGCTGTTTTTT.

CDR3 loop: CASSYFSSNTEAFF. The CDR3 DNA is TGTGCCAGCAGTTATTTCAGTTCGAACACTGAAGCTTTCTTT. This chain uses TRBV6-5 with TRBJ1-1; D unclear. Germline CDR1 is MNHEY and CDR2 is SVGAGI. CDR3 length: 14 residues. Trimming stripped 3 bases from V and 1 base from J, with 9 bases between.

V gene TRBV28 combines with J gene TRBJ2-6; D ambiguous. This CDR3 comprises 20 residues. V gave up 3 bases and J gave up 4 bases, with 25 bases separating them. Per the germline V gene, CDR1 is MDHEN and CDR2 is SYDVKM. In DNA form, the CDR3 reads TGTGCCAGCAGTTTGGAGACGCAGTCAGTGATAGTATCCGGGGCCAACGTCCTGACTTTC. Its protein is CASSLETQSVIVSGANVLTF.

The sample holds a few counts of this clone. V is TRBV7-9 and J is TRBJ2-7; 12 bases line up with TRBD1. With 5 bases clipped from V and 2 bases from J, the junction kept 7 bases outside the gene matches. The CDR3 totals 16 residues. Germline-derived CDR1 and CDR2 are SEHNR and FQNEAQ (reference sequence). In nucleotides, the CDR3 is TGTGCCAGCAGCATATCCCGGGACAGGGGGCCCTACGAGCAGTACTTC. It yields the protein CASSISRDRGPYEQYF.

The J gene is TRBJ1-6, the V gene TRBV7-6; D not certain. V lost 1 base and J lost 9, with 13 bases in between. This CDR3 spans 15 amino acids. CDR1 and CDR2 (germline): SGHVS, FNYEAQ. CDR3 loop: CASSLGPDWGSPLHF. As DNA, the CDR3 is TGTGCCAGCAGCTTAGGACCGGACTGGGGTTCACCCCTCCACTTT.